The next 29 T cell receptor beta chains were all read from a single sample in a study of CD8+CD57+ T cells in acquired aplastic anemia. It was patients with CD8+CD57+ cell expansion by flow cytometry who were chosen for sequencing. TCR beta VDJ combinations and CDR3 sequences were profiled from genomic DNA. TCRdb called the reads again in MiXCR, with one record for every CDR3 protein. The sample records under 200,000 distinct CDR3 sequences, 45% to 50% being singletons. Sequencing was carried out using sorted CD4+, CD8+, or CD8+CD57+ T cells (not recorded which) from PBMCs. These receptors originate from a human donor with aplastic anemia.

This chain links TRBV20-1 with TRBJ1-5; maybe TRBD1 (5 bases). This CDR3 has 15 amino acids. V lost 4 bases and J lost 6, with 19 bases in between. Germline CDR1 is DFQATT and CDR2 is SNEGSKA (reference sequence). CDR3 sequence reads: CSAKAGPLGSQPQHF. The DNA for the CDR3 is TGCAGTGCTAAGGCGGGACCGCTGGGAAGTCAGCCCCAGCATTTT.

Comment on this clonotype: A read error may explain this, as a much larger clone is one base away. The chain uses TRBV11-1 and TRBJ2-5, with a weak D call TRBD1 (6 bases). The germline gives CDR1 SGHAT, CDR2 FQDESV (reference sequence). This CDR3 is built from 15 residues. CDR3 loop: CASSFQGGPKETRYF. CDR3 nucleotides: TGTGCCAGCAGCTTTCAAGGGGGTCCTAAAGAGACCCGGTACTTC.

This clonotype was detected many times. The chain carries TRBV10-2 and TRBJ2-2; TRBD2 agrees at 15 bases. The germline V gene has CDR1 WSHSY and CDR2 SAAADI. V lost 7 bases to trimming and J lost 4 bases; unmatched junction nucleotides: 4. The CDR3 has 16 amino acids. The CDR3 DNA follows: TGCGCCAGCACCGGGACTAGCGGGAGGACCACCGGGGAGCTGTTTTTT. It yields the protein CASTGTSGRTTGELFF.

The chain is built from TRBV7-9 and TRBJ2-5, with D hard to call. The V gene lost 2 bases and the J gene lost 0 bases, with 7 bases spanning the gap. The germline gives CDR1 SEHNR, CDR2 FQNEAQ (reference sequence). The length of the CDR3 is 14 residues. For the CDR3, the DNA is TGTGCCAGCAGCTTAAGTGGAAACCAAGAGACCCAGTACTTC. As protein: CASSLSGNQETQYF.

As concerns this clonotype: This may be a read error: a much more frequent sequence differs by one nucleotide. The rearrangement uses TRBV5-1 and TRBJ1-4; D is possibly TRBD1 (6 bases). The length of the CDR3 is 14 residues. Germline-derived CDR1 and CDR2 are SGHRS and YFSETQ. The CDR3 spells CVSSPGGEGEKLFF. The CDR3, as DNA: TGCGTCAGCAGCCCCGGGGGCGAGGGAGAAAAACTGTTTTTT.

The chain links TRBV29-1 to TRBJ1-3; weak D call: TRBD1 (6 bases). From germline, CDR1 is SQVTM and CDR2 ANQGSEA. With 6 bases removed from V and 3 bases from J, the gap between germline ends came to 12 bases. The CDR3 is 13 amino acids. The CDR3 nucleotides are TGCAGCGTGGCAGGACAGTATGGAAACACCATATATTTT. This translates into CSVAGQYGNTIYF.

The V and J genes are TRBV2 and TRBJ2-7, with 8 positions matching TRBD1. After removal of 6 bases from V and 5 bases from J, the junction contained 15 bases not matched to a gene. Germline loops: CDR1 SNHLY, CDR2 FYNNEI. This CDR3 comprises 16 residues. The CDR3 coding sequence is TGTGCCAGCAGCCGTAGTGACAGGGGAGATAAGGACGAGCAGTACTTC. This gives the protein CASSRSDRGDKDEQYF.

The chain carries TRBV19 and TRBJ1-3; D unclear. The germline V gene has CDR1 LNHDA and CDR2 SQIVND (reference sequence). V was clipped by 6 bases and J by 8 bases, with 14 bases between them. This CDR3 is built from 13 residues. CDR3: CASRDNYGYTIYF. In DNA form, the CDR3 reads TGTGCCAGTAGGGATAACTATGGCTACACCATATATTTT.

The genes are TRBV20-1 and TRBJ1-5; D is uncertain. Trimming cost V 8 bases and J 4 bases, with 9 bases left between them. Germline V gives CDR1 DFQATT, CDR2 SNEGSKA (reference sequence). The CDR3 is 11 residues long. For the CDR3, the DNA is TGCAGTTTATCGGTAAATCAGCCCCAGCATTTT. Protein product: CSLSVNQPQHF.

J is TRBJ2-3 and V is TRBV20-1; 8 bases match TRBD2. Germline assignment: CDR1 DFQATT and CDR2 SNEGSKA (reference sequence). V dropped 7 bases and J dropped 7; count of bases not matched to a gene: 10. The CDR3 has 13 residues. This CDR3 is CSGKSGGVNTQYF. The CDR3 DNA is TGCAGTGGGAAGAGCGGGGGTGTGAATACGCAGTATTTT.

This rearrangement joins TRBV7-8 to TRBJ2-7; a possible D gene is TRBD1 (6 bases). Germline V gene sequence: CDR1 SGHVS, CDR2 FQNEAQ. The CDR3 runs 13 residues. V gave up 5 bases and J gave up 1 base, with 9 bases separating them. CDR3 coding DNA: TGTGCCAGCAGCGCACAGGGATCCTACGAGCAGTACTTC. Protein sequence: CASSAQGSYEQYF.

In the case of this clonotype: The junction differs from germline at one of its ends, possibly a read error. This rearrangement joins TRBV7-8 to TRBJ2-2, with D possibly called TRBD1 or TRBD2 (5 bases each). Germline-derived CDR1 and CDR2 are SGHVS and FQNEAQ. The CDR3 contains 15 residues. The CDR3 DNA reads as TGTGCCTGCAGCTCCGGGGCAGTCAACACCGGGGAGCTGTTTTTT. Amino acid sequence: CACSSGAVNTGELFF.

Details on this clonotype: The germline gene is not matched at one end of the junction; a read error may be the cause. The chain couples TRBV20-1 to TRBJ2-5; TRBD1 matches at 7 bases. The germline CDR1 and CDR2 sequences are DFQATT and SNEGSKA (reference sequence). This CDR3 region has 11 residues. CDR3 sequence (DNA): TGCAGTGCTAGGGGTGGACAGGCCCAAAACTTC. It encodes CSARGGQAQNF.

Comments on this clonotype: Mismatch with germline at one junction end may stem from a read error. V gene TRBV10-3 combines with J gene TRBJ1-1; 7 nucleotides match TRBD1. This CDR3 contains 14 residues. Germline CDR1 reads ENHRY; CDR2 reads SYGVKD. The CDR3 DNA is TGTGCCAGCAGTTTCAAGACAGGGAATACTGAAGCTTTCTTT. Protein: CASSFKTGNTEAFF.

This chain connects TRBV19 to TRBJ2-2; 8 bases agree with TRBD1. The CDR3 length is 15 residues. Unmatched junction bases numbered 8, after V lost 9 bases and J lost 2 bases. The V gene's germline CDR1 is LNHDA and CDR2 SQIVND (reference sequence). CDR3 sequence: CASLDRGLNTGELFF. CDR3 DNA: TGTGCCAGCTTAGACAGGGGACTCAACACCGGGGAGCTGTTTTTT.

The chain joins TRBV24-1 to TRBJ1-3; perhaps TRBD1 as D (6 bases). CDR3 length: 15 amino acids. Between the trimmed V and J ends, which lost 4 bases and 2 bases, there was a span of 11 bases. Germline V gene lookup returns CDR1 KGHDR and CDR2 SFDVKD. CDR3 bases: TGTGCCACCAGTGACCGGACAGTCCCTGGAAACACCATATATTTT. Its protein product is CATSDRTVPGNTIYF.

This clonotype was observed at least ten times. The CDR3 DNA sequence: TGTGCCAGCAGCCGGACGACTAGCTGGGAGACCCAGTACTTC. It codes for CASSRTTSWETQYF. This chain joins TRBV14 and TRBJ2-5, with 7 bases that match TRBD2. The CDR3 totals 14 residues. Germline CDR1 SGHDN, CDR2 FVKESK. The V segment lost 4 bases and the J segment 5 bases; nucleotides outside the gene matches: 7.

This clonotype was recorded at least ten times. DNA for the CDR3: TGTGCCAGCAGCCCCATTGGTAGCGGCCTTGGGACCCAGTACTTC. Encoded protein: CASSPIGSGLGTQYF. The chain combines TRBV14 with TRBJ2-5, with a tentative D call TRBD2 (6 bases). This CDR3 is 15 amino acids long. In germline, CDR1 is SGHDN, CDR2 FVKESK. The V and J ends lost 4 bases and 7 bases respectively, with 19 bases between them. The complete variable domain, with remaining parts taken from reference TRBV14 and TRBJ2-5, reads EAGVTQFPSHSVIEKGQTVTLRCDPISGHDNLYWYRRVMGKEIKFLLHFVKESKQDESGMPNNRFLAERTGGTYSTLKVQPAELEDSGVYFCASSPIGSGLGTQYFGPGTRLLVL.

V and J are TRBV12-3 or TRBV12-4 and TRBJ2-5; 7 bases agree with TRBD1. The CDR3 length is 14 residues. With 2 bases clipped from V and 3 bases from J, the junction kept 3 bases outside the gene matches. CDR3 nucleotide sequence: TGTGCCAGCAGTTTAACAGGGGCGGAAGAGACCCAGTACTTC. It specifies CASSLTGAEETQYF.

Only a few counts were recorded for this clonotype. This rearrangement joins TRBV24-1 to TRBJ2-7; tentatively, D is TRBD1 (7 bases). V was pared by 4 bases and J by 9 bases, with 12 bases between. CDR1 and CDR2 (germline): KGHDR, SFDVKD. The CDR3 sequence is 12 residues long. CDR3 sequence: CATSEGQGGQYF. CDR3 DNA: TGTGCCACCAGTGAGGGCCAGGGGGGGCAGTACTTC.

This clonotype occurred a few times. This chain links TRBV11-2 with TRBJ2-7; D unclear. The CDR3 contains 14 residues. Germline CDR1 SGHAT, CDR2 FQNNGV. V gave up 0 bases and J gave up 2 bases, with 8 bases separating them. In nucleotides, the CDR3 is TGTGCCAGCAGCTTAGAGGCAGGAACCTACGAGCAGTACTTC. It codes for CASSLEAGTYEQYF.

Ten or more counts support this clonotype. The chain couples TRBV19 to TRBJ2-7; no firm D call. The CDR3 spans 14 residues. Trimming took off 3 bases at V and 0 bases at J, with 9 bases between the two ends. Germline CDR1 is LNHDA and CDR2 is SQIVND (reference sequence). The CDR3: CASSISTSSYEQYF. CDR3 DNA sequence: TGTGCCAGTAGTATCTCAACGAGCTCCTACGAGCAGTACTTC. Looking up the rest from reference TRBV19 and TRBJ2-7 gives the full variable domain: DGGITQSPKYLFRKEGQNVTLSCEQNLNHDAMYWYRQDPGQGLRLIYYSQIVNDFQKGDIAEGYSVSREKKESFPLTVTSAQKNPTAFYLCASSISTSSYEQYFGPGTRLTVT.

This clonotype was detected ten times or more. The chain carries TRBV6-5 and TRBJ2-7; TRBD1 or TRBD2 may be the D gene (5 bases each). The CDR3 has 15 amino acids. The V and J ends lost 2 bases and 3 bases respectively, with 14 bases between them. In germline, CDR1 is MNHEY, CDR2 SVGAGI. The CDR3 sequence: CASSYRGEAYYEQYF. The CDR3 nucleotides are TGTGCCAGCAGTTACCGGGGCGAAGCCTACTACGAGCAGTACTTC.

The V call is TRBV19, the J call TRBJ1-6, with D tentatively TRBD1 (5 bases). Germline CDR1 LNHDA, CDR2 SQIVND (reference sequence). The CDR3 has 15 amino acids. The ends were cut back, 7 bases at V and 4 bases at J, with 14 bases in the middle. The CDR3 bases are TGTGCCAGTAACTTACGGGGCACTTATAATTCACCCCTCCACTTT. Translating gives CASNLRGTYNSPLHF. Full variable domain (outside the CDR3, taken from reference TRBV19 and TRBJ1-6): DGGITQSPKYLFRKEGQNVTLSCEQNLNHDAMYWYRQDPGQGLRLIYYSQIVNDFQKGDIAEGYSVSREKKESFPLTVTSAQKNPTAFYLCASNLRGTYNSPLHFGNGTRLTVT.

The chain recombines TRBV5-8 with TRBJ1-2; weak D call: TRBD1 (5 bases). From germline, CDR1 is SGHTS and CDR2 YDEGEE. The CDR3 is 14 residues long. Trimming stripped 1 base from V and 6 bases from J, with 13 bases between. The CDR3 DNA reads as TGTGCCAGCAGCTTGTCAGGGAGGGGAGATGGCTACACCTTC. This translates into CASSLSGRGDGYTF. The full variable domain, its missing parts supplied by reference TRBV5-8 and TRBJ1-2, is EAGVTQSPTHLIKTRGQQATLRCSPISGHTSVYWYQQALGLGLQFLLWYDEGEERNRGNFPPRFSGRQFPNYSSELNVNALELEDSALYLCASSLSGRGDGYTFGSGTRLTVV.

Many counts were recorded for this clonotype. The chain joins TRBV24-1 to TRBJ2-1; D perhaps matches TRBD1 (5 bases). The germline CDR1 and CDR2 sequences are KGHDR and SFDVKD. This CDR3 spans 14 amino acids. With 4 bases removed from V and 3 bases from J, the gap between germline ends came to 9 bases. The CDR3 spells CATSDLQGYNEQFF. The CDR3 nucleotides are TGTGCCACCAGTGACCTCCAGGGCTACAATGAGCAGTTCTTC.

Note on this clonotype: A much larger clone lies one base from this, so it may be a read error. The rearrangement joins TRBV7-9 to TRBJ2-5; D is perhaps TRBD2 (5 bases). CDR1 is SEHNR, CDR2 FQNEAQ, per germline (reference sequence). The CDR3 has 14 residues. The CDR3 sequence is CASNLVEEQETQYF. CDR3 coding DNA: TGTGCCAGCAACTTAGTGGAGGAACAAGAGACCCAGTACTTC.

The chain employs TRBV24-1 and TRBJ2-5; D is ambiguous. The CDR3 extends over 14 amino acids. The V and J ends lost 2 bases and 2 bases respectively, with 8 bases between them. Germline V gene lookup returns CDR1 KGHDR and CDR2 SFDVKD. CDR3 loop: CATSDSGEQETQYF. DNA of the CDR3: TGTGCCACCAGTGATTCCGGAGAACAAGAGACCCAGTACTTC.

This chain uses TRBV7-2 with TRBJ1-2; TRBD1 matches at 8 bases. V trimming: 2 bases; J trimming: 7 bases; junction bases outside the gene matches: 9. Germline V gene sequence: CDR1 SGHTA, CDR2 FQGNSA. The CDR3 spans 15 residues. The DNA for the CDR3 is TGTGCCAGCAGCTTAACGGGACAGGAGATCGGTGGCTACACCTTC. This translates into CASSLTGQEIGGYTF.